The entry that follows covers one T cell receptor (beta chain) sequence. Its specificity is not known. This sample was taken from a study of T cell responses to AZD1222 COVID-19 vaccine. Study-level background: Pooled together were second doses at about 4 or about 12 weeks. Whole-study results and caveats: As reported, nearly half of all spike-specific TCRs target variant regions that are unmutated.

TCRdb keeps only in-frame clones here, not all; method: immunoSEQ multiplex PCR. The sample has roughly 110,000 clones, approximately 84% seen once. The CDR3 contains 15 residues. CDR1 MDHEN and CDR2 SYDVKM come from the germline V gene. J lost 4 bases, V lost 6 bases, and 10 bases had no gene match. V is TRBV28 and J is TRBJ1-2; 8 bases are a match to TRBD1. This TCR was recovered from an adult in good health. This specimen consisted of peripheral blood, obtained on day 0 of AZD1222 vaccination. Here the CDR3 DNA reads TGTGCCAGCAGAACCTACCGACAGGGGATCTATGGCTACACCTTC. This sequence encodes CASRTYRQGIYGYTF.